The rows below give T cell receptor beta chains drawn from one sample of a study of shared clonotypes between healthy human individuals. Using immunoSEQ multiplex PCR, the repertoire was profiled, and TCRdb retains in-frame clones only, with some absent. The sample includes 2 million to 2.5 million clones, 93% seen only once; the top ten take around 0.4%. Sequencing used naive CD4+ T cells from PBMCs. These receptors were obtained from a man between 18 and 35 years old in good health. Some clones in this sample may be carry-over from other donors' samples. The CDR3 runs from the conserved cysteine through the conserved F or W. Each record gives: D gene, V gene, J gene, clone size, CDR3 protein, CDR3 DNA. The D gene is left open where the match is weak. Only some rows state a clone size, as once, few, many or a class for expanded clones.

d_gene: -
v_gene: TRBV2
j_gene: TRBJ2-7
abundance: -
CDR3aa: CASSARDPQYEQYF
CDR3nt: TGTGCCAGCAGTGCCCGGGACCCCCAATACGAGCAGTACTTC

d_gene: TRBD1
v_gene: TRBV5-1
j_gene: TRBJ2-2
abundance: few
CDR3aa: CASSGTANTGELFF
CDR3nt: TGCGCCAGCAGCGGGACAGCGAACACCGGGGAGCTGTTTTTT

d_gene: -
v_gene: TRBV5-1
j_gene: TRBJ2-5
abundance: -
CDR3aa: CASSPGQNQETQYF
CDR3nt: TGCGCCAGCAGCCCCGGGCAGAACCAAGAGACCCAGTACTTC

d_gene: -
v_gene: TRBV28
j_gene: TRBJ2-7
abundance: -
CDR3aa: CASISSGADGSYEQYF
CDR3nt: TGTGCCAGCATCTCCTCGGGTGCGGACGGTTCCTACGAGCAGTACTTC

d_gene: -
v_gene: TRBV7-3
j_gene: TRBJ2-2
abundance: -
CDR3aa: CASSLDFGSGELFF
CDR3nt: TGTGCCAGCAGCTTAGATTTTGGTTCCGGGGAGCTGTTTTTT

d_gene: -
v_gene: TRBV7-3
j_gene: TRBJ2-2
abundance: -
CDR3aa: CATGGGKEGELFF
CDR3nt: TGTGCCACAGGCGGCGGGAAGGAAGGGGAGCTGTTTTTT

d_gene: -
v_gene: TRBV7-9
j_gene: TRBJ2-3
abundance: -
CDR3aa: CASSPGRSRTDTQYF
CDR3nt: TGTGCCAGCAGCCCTGGAAGGTCCCGCACAGATACGCAGTATTTT

d_gene: -
v_gene: TRBV7-9
j_gene: TRBJ1-1
abundance: -
CDR3aa: CASSLGFGTGTEAFF
CDR3nt: TGTGCCAGCAGCTTAGGGTTTGGGACGGGGACTGAAGCTTTCTTT

d_gene: -
v_gene: TRBV19
j_gene: TRBJ1-5
abundance: -
CDR3aa: CASSIRVSQPQHF
CDR3nt: TGTGCCAGTAGTATTAGGGTATCTCAGCCCCAGCATTTT

d_gene: -
v_gene: TRBV7-3
j_gene: TRBJ2-5
abundance: -
CDR3aa: CASSSQNQETQYF
CDR3nt: TGTGCCAGCAGCTCCCAAAACCAAGAGACCCAGTACTTC

d_gene: -
v_gene: TRBV30
j_gene: TRBJ2-1
abundance: -
CDR3aa: CAWSVRQNNEQFF
CDR3nt: TGTGCCTGGAGTGTACGGCAGAACAATGAGCAGTTCTTC

d_gene: TRBD1
v_gene: TRBV5-6
j_gene: TRBJ2-4
abundance: -
CDR3aa: CASSFLQGAKNIQYF
CDR3nt: TGTGCCAGCAGCTTCCTACAGGGGGCCAAAAACATTCAGTACTTC

d_gene: -
v_gene: TRBV4-1
j_gene: TRBJ1-1
abundance: -
CDR3aa: CASSQVNPGGRRNTEAFF
CDR3nt: TGCGCCAGCAGCCAAGTGAACCCGGGGGGGAGACGGAACACTGAAGCTTTCTTT

d_gene: -
v_gene: TRBV19
j_gene: TRBJ2-1
abundance: -
CDR3aa: CASSISPIPQFF
CDR3nt: TGTGCCAGTAGTATTTCCCCCATCCCGCAGTTCTTC

d_gene: TRBD2
v_gene: TRBV7-2
j_gene: TRBJ2-1
abundance: -
CDR3aa: CASSLGLAGNQRKGEQFF
CDR3nt: TGTGCCAGCAGCTTAGGCCTAGCGGGAAATCAGCGAAAAGGTGAGCAGTTCTTC

d_gene: TRBD2
v_gene: TRBV6-6
j_gene: TRBJ2-5
abundance: -
CDR3aa: CASSYVGTSGETQYF
CDR3nt: TGTGCCAGCAGTTATGTTGGGACTAGCGGCGAGACCCAGTACTTC

d_gene: -
v_gene: TRBV14
j_gene: TRBJ2-1
abundance: -
CDR3aa: CASSQVAGPYNEQFF
CDR3nt: TGTGCCAGCAGCCAAGTGGCGGGACCGTACAATGAGCAGTTCTTC

d_gene: TRBD1
v_gene: TRBV28
j_gene: TRBJ1-1
abundance: -
CDR3aa: CASSLFRDSTEAFF
CDR3nt: TGTGCCAGCAGTTTATTTCGGGACAGCACTGAAGCTTTCTTT

d_gene: TRBD2
v_gene: TRBV6-1
j_gene: TRBJ2-1
abundance: -
CDR3aa: CASSEMVAGAGYNEQFF
CDR3nt: TGTGCCAGCAGTGAGATGGTTGCGGGAGCTGGTTACAATGAGCAGTTCTTC

d_gene: TRBD2
v_gene: TRBV5-4
j_gene: TRBJ2-7
abundance: -
CDR3aa: CASSSGLAGESYF
CDR3nt: TGTGCCAGCAGCTCCGGACTAGCGGGAGAGTCGTACTTC

d_gene: -
v_gene: TRBV7-2
j_gene: TRBJ2-7
abundance: -
CDR3aa: CASSLLDGVGEQYF
CDR3nt: TGTGCCAGCAGCTTATTGGACGGCGTAGGCGAGCAGTACTTC

d_gene: -
v_gene: TRBV7-9
j_gene: TRBJ1-1
abundance: -
CDR3aa: CASSLLLDITEAFF
CDR3nt: TGTGCCAGCAGCCTCCTCTTGGATATCACTGAAGCTTTCTTT

d_gene: -
v_gene: TRBV2
j_gene: TRBJ2-7
abundance: -
CDR3aa: CASKGGYEQYF
CDR3nt: TGTGCCAGCAAAGGAGGCTACGAGCAGTACTTC

d_gene: TRBD2
v_gene: TRBV19
j_gene: TRBJ2-2
abundance: -
CDR3aa: CASSATSGSYTGELFF
CDR3nt: TGTGCCAGTAGTGCGACTAGCGGGAGTTACACCGGGGAGCTGTTTTTT

d_gene: -
v_gene: TRBV5-1
j_gene: TRBJ2-5
abundance: -
CDR3aa: CASSLYEPRETQYF
CDR3nt: TGCGCCAGCAGCTTGTATGAGCCCCGGGAGACCCAGTACTTC

d_gene: -
v_gene: TRBV28
j_gene: TRBJ1-1
abundance: -
CDR3aa: CASSPLGRGAFF
CDR3nt: TGTGCCAGCAGTCCTCTCGGACGCGGAGCTTTCTTT

d_gene: -
v_gene: TRBV4-2
j_gene: TRBJ2-1
abundance: -
CDR3aa: CASSQDVLALSSYNEQFF
CDR3nt: TGTGCCAGCAGCCAAGATGTTCTAGCGCTAAGCTCCTACAATGAGCAGTTCTTC

d_gene: TRBD1
v_gene: TRBV18
j_gene: TRBJ1-2
abundance: -
CDR3aa: CASSPTKWDREGYTF
CDR3nt: TGTGCCAGCTCACCGACTAAATGGGACAGGGAAGGCTACACCTTC

d_gene: -
v_gene: TRBV7-6
j_gene: TRBJ1-1
abundance: -
CDR3aa: CASSRGTLNTEAFF
CDR3nt: TGTGCCAGCAGCAGAGGGACACTGAACACTGAAGCTTTCTTT

d_gene: -
v_gene: TRBV5-5
j_gene: TRBJ1-4
abundance: -
CDR3aa: CASSLPQMNEKLFF
CDR3nt: TGTGCCAGCAGCTTGCCACAGATGAATGAAAAACTGTTTTTT

d_gene: -
v_gene: TRBV28
j_gene: TRBJ2-7
abundance: -
CDR3aa: CASSPGTLPYEQYF
CDR3nt: TGTGCCAGCAGTCCCGGGACACTTCCTTACGAGCAGTACTTC